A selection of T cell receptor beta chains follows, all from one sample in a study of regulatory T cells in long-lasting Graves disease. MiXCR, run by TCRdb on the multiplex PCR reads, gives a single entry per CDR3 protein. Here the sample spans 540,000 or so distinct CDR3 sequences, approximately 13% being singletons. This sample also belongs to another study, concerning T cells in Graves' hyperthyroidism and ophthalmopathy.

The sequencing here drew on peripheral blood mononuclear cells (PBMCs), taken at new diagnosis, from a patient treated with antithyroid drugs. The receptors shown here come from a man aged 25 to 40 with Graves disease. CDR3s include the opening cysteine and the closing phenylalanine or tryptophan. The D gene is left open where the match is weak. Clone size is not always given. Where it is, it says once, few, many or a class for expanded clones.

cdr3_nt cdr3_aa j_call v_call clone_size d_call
TGTGCCAGCTCACCTGGACTAGCGGGAACCCAAGAGACCCAGTACTTC CASSPGLAGTQETQYF TRBJ2-5 TRBV18 NA TRBD2
TGTGCCAGCAGCTTAAGAGGGATCGTGAATGAGCAGTACTTC CASSLRGIVNEQYF TRBJ2-7 TRBV11-1 many NA
TGTGCCAGCAGCCAAGAACAACTGTTGTCAGATACGCAGTATTTT CASSQEQLLSDTQYF TRBJ2-3 TRBV3-1 many NA
TGTGCCAGCAGTTACGTCCTCTCGGGGGGATCAGAGACCCAGTACTTC CASSYVLSGGSETQYF TRBJ2-5 TRBV6-5 few TRBD2
TGTGCCAGTCGTTTGAGCGGTCCCTACAATGAGCAGTTCTTC CASRLSGPYNEQFF TRBJ2-1 TRBV6-1 many NA
TGTGCCAGCAGATCTCTAACAGGGGAGACCCAGTACTTC CASRSLTGETQYF TRBJ2-5 TRBV6-1 many NA
TGTGCCAGCATTCCGGCTGAGGGATCCTCGGGGTACACTGAAGCTTTCTTT CASIPAEGSSGYTEAFF TRBJ1-1 TRBV6-1 many NA
TGTGCCAGCAGTTTCCAGAGACTAGCGACCTACGAGCAGTACTTC CASSFQRLATYEQYF TRBJ2-7 TRBV27 few TRBD2
TGTGCCAGCTCACCAGCGGGACTAGGACGGGGAGTCGAGCAGTACTTC CASSPAGLGRGVEQYF TRBJ2-7 TRBV18 few TRBD2
TGTGCCAGCTCACCCCCGGGACAGGGGTATAGGAGGAATCAGCCCCAGCATTTT CASSPPGQGYRRNQPQHF TRBJ1-5 TRBV18 NA TRBD1
TGTGCCAGCAGCCCCGGACTAGCGGTAAGGGGTGAGCAGTTCTTC CASSPGLAVRGEQFF TRBJ2-1 TRBV11-2 many TRBD2
TGTGCCAGCAGCTCATGGGAGACCCAGTACTTC CASSSWETQYF TRBJ2-5 TRBV7-2 many NA
TGCAGTGCCGGACAGGGTTTAAACATTCAGTACTTC CSAGQGLNIQYF TRBJ2-4 TRBV20-1 many TRBD1
TGCGCCAGCAGCTTGGACGGTAGCGGGACGTACAATGAGCAGTTCTTC CASSLDGSGTYNEQFF TRBJ2-1 TRBV5-1 NA TRBD2
TGTGCCAGCTCACCAACTAGCGGACGCACCGGGGAGCTGCTTTTT CASSPTSGRTGELLF TRBJ2-2 TRBV18 NA TRBD2
TGCAGCGTTAGTCCAGAGGGGACAGGGGTAGGCGAGCAGTACTTC CSVSPEGTGVGEQYF TRBJ2-7 TRBV29-1 NA TRBD1
TGTGCCAGCAGTAATATCGGGGAGCTGTTTTTT CASSNIGELFF TRBJ2-2 TRBV2 many NA
TGTGCCAGTACCCCCCGGCCAGGGAACCTAGCGGGAGTATGTGAGCAGTTCTTC CASTPRPGNLAGVCEQFF TRBJ2-1 TRBV19 NA TRBD2
TGTGCCTGGAGTGTACCGGACAGAAACACTGAAGCTTTCTTT CAWSVPDRNTEAFF TRBJ1-1 TRBV30 many NA
TGTGCCAGCTCACCATCAACGGCCGTAAGCGGGGGAATCCGTTTC CASSPSTAVSGGIRF TRBJ2-7 TRBV18 few TRBD2
TGTGCCAGCAGTTTCTCGTCGGGGACCGTGGAGCTGTTTTTT CASSFSSGTVELFF TRBJ2-2 TRBV12-3/TRBV12-4 NA NA
TGTGCCAGCTCACCACAGGGAGGGTATACTGAAGCTTTCTTT CASSPQGGYTEAFF TRBJ1-1 TRBV18 few NA
TGCAGTGCTAGACCAGACAGCTTAGCCAAAAACATTCAGTACTTC CSARPDSLAKNIQYF TRBJ2-4 TRBV20-1 many NA
TGTGCCAGCAGTTCTAATGGGCGGGCCACGGGCCTACAAGAGACCCAGTACTTC CASSSNGRATGLQETQYF TRBJ2-5 TRBV28 many NA
TGCAGTGCTAGAGGTGTACTAGCGGGAGCTTACGAGCAGTACTTC CSARGVLAGAYEQYF TRBJ2-7 TRBV20-1 few TRBD2
TGTGCCAGCAGTCAACGATGGGGAGTGGGGAGGGGCTCTGAAGCTTTCTTT CASSQRWGVGRGSEAFF TRBJ1-1 TRBV6-1 NA NA
TGTGCCAGCAGTGAATATCCGTTTGTTGAGGTGAATTCACCCCTCCACTTT CASSEYPFVEVNSPLHF TRBJ1-6 TRBV6-1 many NA
TGTGCCAGCAGTGGGGGGGGCGAAGATACGCAGTATTTT CASSGGGEDTQYF TRBJ2-3 TRBV6-1 NA NA
TGTGCCAGTAGTATACGGGGGGATAGCAATCAGCCCCAGCATTTT CASSIRGDSNQPQHF TRBJ1-5 TRBV19 NA NA
TGTGCCAGCAGCTGGCCCACAGGTGCCCCCGCACATGAGCAGTTCTTC CASSWPTGAPAHEQFF TRBJ2-1 TRBV7-9 many NA
TGTGCCAGCAGCTCCGAGGGTCTTCAGACAGATACGCAGTATTTT CASSSEGLQTDTQYF TRBJ2-3 TRBV7-2 NA NA
TGTGCCAGCAGCACCGAGGTGGGGGGTATGGCTTTCTTT CASSTEVGGMAFF TRBJ1-1 TRBV11-2 few NA
TGTGCCAGCAGTGACTACAGGGCGGCCAAAAACATTCAGTACTTC CASSDYRAAKNIQYF TRBJ2-4 TRBV6-1 many NA
TGTGCCAGCAGCTTTGTCCTCGATGGGTCCCCCTACGAGCAGTACTTC CASSFVLDGSPYEQYF TRBJ2-7 TRBV7-2 many NA
TGTGCCAGCAGTCTCTCCCCAGGGGTCCCAGCCAAAAACATTCAGTACTTC CASSLSPGVPAKNIQYF TRBJ2-4 TRBV12-3/TRBV12-4 many NA
TGCGCCAGCAGCCGATTCGTGGCAGCGACGAACACTGAAGCTTTCTTT CASSRFVAATNTEAFF TRBJ1-1 TRBV4-1 NA NA
TGTGCCAGCAGGGCGAACAGGGGTAGCACTGAAGCTTTCTTT CASRANRGSTEAFF TRBJ1-1 TRBV14 few TRBD1
TGCAGCGCAGGACAGGGAGCGAATGAGCAGTTCTTC CSAGQGANEQFF TRBJ2-1 TRBV20-1 many TRBD1
TGCGCCAGCAGCCAAGTGGACACTGAAGCTTTCTTT CASSQVDTEAFF TRBJ1-1 TRBV4-1 once NA
TGCAGTGCTAGAGTACCGGGAGACATTGGAAACATTCAGTACTTC CSARVPGDIGNIQYF TRBJ2-4 TRBV20-1 NA NA
TGCAGCGTTGGCGGGGACGGACTAGCGGGGTACAATGAGCAGTTCTTC CSVGGDGLAGYNEQFF TRBJ2-1 TRBV29-1 many TRBD2
TGTGCCAGCAGCGTAGCCCCTAGCACGGTCTACGAGCAGTACTTC CASSVAPSTVYEQYF TRBJ2-7 TRBV9 few NA
TGCGCCAGCAGCCAAGTGGTGGGGCACGAGCAGTACTTC CASSQVVGHEQYF TRBJ2-7 TRBV4-1 NA NA
TGTGCCAGCAGTTACGTGGGAGGTACCCAAGAGACCCAGTACTTC CASSYVGGTQETQYF TRBJ2-5 TRBV6-9 NA NA
TGTGCCAGCAGCCCCGGGGGGCTCGACTATGGCTACACCTTC CASSPGGLDYGYTF TRBJ1-2 TRBV12-3/TRBV12-4 many NA
TGTGCCAGCAGTTTGTGGGGGCTAGCGGGATCCTACGAGCAGTACTTC CASSLWGLAGSYEQYF TRBJ2-7 TRBV12-3/TRBV12-4 many TRBD2
TGCAGTGCATTAGAGGATTATGGCTACACCTTC CSALEDYGYTF TRBJ1-2 TRBV20-1 many NA
TGCGCCAGCACCAGGACAGTGAACACCGGGGAGCTGTTTTTT CASTRTVNTGELFF TRBJ2-2 TRBV5-1 many NA
TGTGCCAGCAGCCCGACAGGGGGTACAACCGGGGAGCTGTTTTTT CASSPTGGTTGELFF TRBJ2-2 TRBV5-4 NA TRBD1
TGTGCCACCAGCAGAAAGGGCAGGATGGTCCATGGCTACACCTTC CATSRKGRMVHGYTF TRBJ1-2 TRBV15 few NA